The 2 T cell receptor beta chains below were found in one sample sequenced in a study of patients and donors after allogeneic stem cell transplantation. A single record per CDR3 protein comes from TCRdb applying MiXCR to the RT-PCR reads. The sample gives approximately 160,000 distinct CDR3 sequences, about 29% of which show up once; under 3.5% is in the top ten. Specimen: blood, either unsorted or a sorted T cell fraction (not recorded which). The source is a human donor who was either an allogeneic HSCT recipient or a stem cell or donor lymphocyte infusion donor (not recorded which). It is not recorded whose cells these are; they may come from a transplant donor.

This chain joins TRBV12-3 or TRBV12-4 and TRBJ2-7; 8 nucleotides match TRBD2. The CDR3 runs 19 residues. V lost 5 bases and J lost 2; bases outside the gene matches: 20. The chain's CDR3 is CASSPLAPPGGRLTYEQYF. As DNA, the CDR3 is TGTGCCAGCAGTCCCTTGGCCCCTCCTGGCGGGAGGTTAACCTACGAGCAGTACTTC.

The CDR3 here is CASSRPAGYSNQPQHF. DNA of the CDR3: TGTGCCAGCAGCCGACCGGCAGGGTATAGCAATCAGCCCCAGCATTTT. The rearrangement joins TRBV6-2 or TRBV6-3 to TRBJ1-5; weak D call: TRBD1 (5 bases). V dropped 6 bases and J dropped 0 bases, with 15 bases sitting between them. The CDR3 extends over 16 amino acids. Germline assignment: CDR1 MNHEY and CDR2 SVGEGT.